This TCR beta chain originates from a study of T cells in Graves' hyperthyroidism and ophthalmopathy (dated by TCRdb to 2018 to 2020). In the study overall: Peripheral blood samples were taken at the time of initial diagnosis, prior to any treatment. To identify distinguishing TCR V-J signatures, a discovery cohort of some 99 patients was used, comprising 43 with Graves' ophthalmopathy and some 60 with stable Graves' hyperthyroidism. After sampling, hyperthyroidism patients received methimazole starting at 30 mg daily, and ophthalmopathy patients received high-dose intravenous methylprednisolone. An independent validation cohort of fewer than 20 hyperthyroidism patients and about 15 patients who later progressed to ophthalmopathy tested prospective prediction of ophthalmopathy. In several Graves' hyperthyroidism patients, the study also compared T-cell repertoires from thyroid tissue with T-cell repertoires from blood. According to the paper, TCR Vbeta CDR3 sequencing was carried out on 135 peripheral blood samples, which came from some 41 ophthalmopathy, roughly 75 hyperthyroidism and approximately 17 progressor patients. The 100 discovery patients were randomly split 7:3 into training and test sets. What the work shows at the level of the full study, not this receptor alone: In validation, the model predicted progression to ophthalmopathy a median of about 5.9 months before onset, with about 71% sensitivity and about 75% specificity. Most expanded thyroid clonotypes (frequency above 0.001) were also detected in blood, suggesting blood repertoires may reflect thyroid immune responses. Ophthalmopathy was separated from stable hyperthyroidism by a 13 V-J signature model, with around 90% sensitivity and approximately 84% specificity obtained in cross-validation and 80%/75% obtained in testing. No statistical method was used to set the sample size in advance, and investigators knew the group allocation.

In the ophthalmopathy patients, disease was moderately to severely active, with a Clinical Activity Score of 3 or more, a NOSPECS grade of 4 or more, and a duration of less than 3 months. Patients with uncontrolled infections, other autoimmune diseases, pregnancy or lactation were excluded. Diagnoses were based on clinical symptoms, serum thyroxine and TRAb, thyroid ultrasound and orbital computed tomography. PBMCs were separated from approximately 9.9 ml of fresh peripheral blood using Ficoll-Paque density gradient centrifugation. Total RNA was extracted with Trizol reagent, and quality was checked on an Agilent 2100 Bioanalyzer. The TCR beta CDR3 regions were amplified from the RNA transcripts. For the first round of RT-PCR on the TCR CDR3, the HTBI primer set was used together with the Qiagen OneStep RT-PCR kit. The libraries were constructed in a second round of multiplex PCR and then size-selected and purified. Libraries were sequenced paired-end with 100 bp reads on an Illumina HiSeq2000. In the paper's pipeline: SOAPnuke was used to process the raw data, with reads discarded if the reads contained adapters or uncalled bases, had a mean Phred below 15, or lacked an exact constant-primer or identifier match. COPE v1.2.5 was used to merge the high-quality paired reads, and each unique nucleotide sequence was defined as a clonotype. Clonotypes were aligned to IMGT TRBV, TRBD and TRBJ reference segments using MiTCR v1.1. Only V-J combinations with frequency above 0.0001, covering 99% to 99.2% of repertoires, were analysed. The TCS score was defined as F50 (clonal expansion) divided by E x V (chaos), with BLOSUM62-based TCRdist calculated between CDR3 peptides within each V-J. Welch's t-statistics and random forest reduced roughly 530 V-J features to roughly 13, which were used in a naive Bayes classifier (R e1071). The public reads were quality trimmed at Q25 with fastp and then assembled into clones with MiXCR by TCRdb, keeping productive beta chains. CDR3 protein sequences are deduplicated, and each keeps its most common genes and DNA. The V and J calls and clone size come from TCRdb's table, not from the authors' own analysis. The sample yields around 620,000 distinct CDR3 sequences; 12% to 15% were counted once. The ten biggest clones cover about 6.6% of the sample.

In this sample, this clonotype turned up many times. The specificity of this receptor is unknown. Base qualities were left out, and no much larger clone turns up one base away. V is pruned by 6 bases and J by 4 bases, leaving 6 bases of the junction without a gene match. The CDR3 runs 13 amino acids, cysteine and phenylalanine included. Only CDR3 DNA remains: 39 bases, in frame from the first base. The source of this sequence is a woman aged 18-30 years with Graves' ophthalmopathy. Input material: blood. The rearrangement joined TRBV12-3 or TRBV12-4 to TRBJ2-7, and 7 junction bases match TRBD1. The DNA reads as follows: TGTGCCAGCAGCCGTGGACAGGCATACGAGCAGTACTTC. The resulting protein is CASSRGQAYEQYF.